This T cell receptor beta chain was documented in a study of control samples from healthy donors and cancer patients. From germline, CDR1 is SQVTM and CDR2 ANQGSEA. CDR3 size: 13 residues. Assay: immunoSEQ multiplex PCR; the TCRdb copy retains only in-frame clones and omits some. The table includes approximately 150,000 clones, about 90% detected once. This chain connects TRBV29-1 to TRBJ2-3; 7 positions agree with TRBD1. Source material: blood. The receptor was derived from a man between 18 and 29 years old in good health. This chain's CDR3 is CSFRQGGTDTQYF. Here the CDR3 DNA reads TGCAGTTTCCGACAGGGTGGCACAGATACGCAGTATTTT.